The sequence of this T cell receptor beta chain was determined in a study of blood T cells in healthy people across ages. Findings of the study overall: Versus aged donors, long-lived donors had higher diversity and more naive CD4+ cells. Researchers judged that diversity estimates from one million T cells fell short of true values.

The V gene lost 4 bases and the J gene lost 9 bases, with 13 bases spanning the gap. This CDR3 contains 13 residues. Germline V gene sequence: CDR1 ENHRY, CDR2 SYGVKD. A second PCR of about 7 to 12 cycles used a sample-barcoded 5' primer and a J-beta primer mix. TCRdb reanalysed the 5' RACE reads using MiXCR and keeps one entry per CDR3 protein. The repertoire has about 680,000 distinct CDR3 sequences, around 48% of them found once; the top ten carry about a third. Details on this clonotype: No antigen is known for it.

Those donating, healthy Caucasian individuals from Russia, were aged roughly 6 to 100. Total RNA was extracted at no less than 5 micrograms per sample. The sequenced material came from blood. The rearrangement joins TRBV10-3 to TRBJ1-5; D is undetermined. This TCR was sampled from a woman aged 60-75 years in good health. CDR3 amino acids: CAISGEGPPPQHF. The CDR3 region has the DNA TGTGCCATCAGTGGGGAGGGCCCCCCGCCCCAGCATTTT.